The sequence of this T cell receptor beta chain was determined in a study of blood T cell repertoires in COVID-19. Study as a whole: The United States, Italy and Spain provided the acute and convalescent COVID-19 samples.

Recruits, aged about 18 to 100 years, lived in some 25 US areas. What the recovered Cohort 3 donors had was two negative PCRs, clearance, or symptom resolution. Data came from immunoSEQ multiplex PCR; TCRdb stores just in-frame clones and leaves some out. The profile shows 200,000 to 250,000 clones, roughly 87% of them singletons. This clone has a handful of counts. Trimming took 10 bases from V and 4 from J; bases not matched to a gene: 4. This CDR3 has 13 residues. The TCR was taken from a man aged 25-40 years who had recovered from COVID-19. Sample: PBMCs or T cells enriched from blood (not recorded which). The chain uses TRBV12-3 or TRBV12-4 and TRBJ1-4, with TRBD1 identical over 9 bases. The CDR3 DNA is TGTGCCACCAGGACAGGGGTTAATGAAAAACTGTTTTTT. Translating gives CATRTGVNEKLFF.